These 30 T cell receptor beta chains originate from one sample sequenced in a study of OX40 agonist ivuxolimab in advanced cancers. The receptor library was made with the immunoSEQ multiplex PCR assay. TCRdb re-hosts the immuneACCESS table, in-frame sequences only. Its copies lack some clones; in the studies checked, an unresolved V gene accounts for under half of them, and the cause for the rest is not known. The sample data list just over 90,000 clones, and under 95% of these were observed just once. The top ten clonotypes cover over 2.5% of the sample. Sample: CD4+ or CD8+ T cells sorted from blood, taken in a trial of the OX40 agonist ivuxolimab. The receptors originated from an adult with an advanced solid tumor such as melanoma, head and neck, liver or kidney cancer.

V is TRBV4-3 and J is TRBJ2-1, with D maybe TRBD1 (6 bases). Germline CDR1 and CDR2: LGHNA and YSLEER. This CDR3 has 16 amino acids. V dropped 0 bases and J dropped 4 bases, with 13 bases sitting between them. CDR3 sequence reads: CASSQDNVGGYNEQFF. CDR3 coding DNA: TGCGCCAGCAGCCAAGATAATGTAGGGGGATACAATGAGCAGTTCTTC.

The rearrangement links TRBV4-1 to TRBJ2-7; D perhaps matches TRBD2 (7 bases). V was trimmed by 3 bases and J by 4 bases, leaving 16 bases between them. The germline gives CDR1 MGHRA, CDR2 YSYEKL. The CDR3 covers 15 residues. The CDR3 region is CASSQERAGAYEQYF. Here the CDR3 DNA reads TGCGCCAGCAGCCAGGAACGCGCGGGGGCGTACGAGCAGTACTTC.

The chain couples TRBV6-5 to TRBJ2-5, with D perhaps matching TRBD1 (7 bases). There are 15 residues in the CDR3. CDR1 is MNHEY and CDR2 is SVGAGI in the germline V gene. The germline V and J ends were trimmed by 6 bases and 4 bases, with 18 bases remaining between them. CDR3 sequence: CASSLQGRYGETQYF. The CDR3 bases are TGTGCCAGCAGCCTACAGGGGAGGTATGGAGAGACCCAGTACTTC.

This chain connects TRBV9 to TRBJ1-1; weak D call: TRBD1 (5 bases). V was cut by 4 bases and J by 11 bases, with 18 bases left in between. The CDR3 runs to 13 residues. Looked up from germline, CDR1 is SGDLS and CDR2 is YYNGEE. The CDR3 DNA reads as TGTGCCAGCAGCCCGAGTGGGGGACTGCATGCTTTCTTT. Amino acids: CASSPSGGLHAFF.

This clone was seen just once. The chain combines TRBV5-6 with TRBJ1-5; tentatively, D is TRBD1 (5 bases). The V gene's germline CDR1 is SGHDT and CDR2 YYEEEE. V lost 2 bases, J lost 2 bases, and 5 bases lay in between. The CDR3 has 13 residues. CDR3 sequence (DNA): TGTGCCAGCAGCTTCAGGGGCAATCAGCCCCAGCATTTT. Amino acids: CASSFRGNQPQHF.

The V call is TRBV27, the J call TRBJ2-2; no reliable D call. In germline, CDR1 is MNHEY, CDR2 SMNVEV (reference sequence). The CDR3 runs 13 residues. Trimming took 5 bases from V and 7 from J, leaving 11 bases between them. The CDR3 loop is CASSPTPHGELFF. Here the CDR3 DNA reads TGTGCCAGCAGTCCGACCCCTCACGGGGAGCTGTTTTTT.

The chain couples TRBV19 to TRBJ2-1; 9 bases align to TRBD1. CDR1 LNHDA and CDR2 SQIVND come from the germline V gene (reference sequence). The V and J ends lost 3 bases and 7 bases, in that order; junction bases with no gene match: 10. CDR3 size: 16 residues. The CDR3 spells CASSIGVGTGFNEQFF. DNA of the CDR3: TGTGCCAGTAGTATCGGAGTGGGGACAGGGTTTAATGAGCAGTTCTTC.

This clone was observed a few times. This chain joins TRBV2 and TRBJ1-2; D is possibly TRBD1 (5 bases). Germline V gives CDR1 SNHLY, CDR2 FYNNEI. Trimming cost V 3 bases and J 4 bases, with 12 bases left between them. The CDR3 is made up of 14 amino acids. The CDR3 loop is CASSEGTGFYGYTF. CDR3 DNA: TGTGCCAGCAGTGAGGGCACAGGTTTCTATGGCTACACCTTC.

The gene calls are TRBV4-3 and TRBJ2-2, with 13 nucleotides matching TRBD2. The V segment lost 5 bases and the J segment 5 bases; nucleotides outside the gene matches: 5. The length of the CDR3 is 16 residues. The V gene's germline CDR1 is LGHNA and CDR2 YSLEER. In nucleotides, the CDR3 is TGCGCCAGCAGCTGGACTAGCGGGGGATTTACCGGGGAGCTGTTTTTT. Amino acids: CASSWTSGGFTGELFF.

This clone was seen more than once but under ten times. V gene TRBV13 combines with J gene TRBJ2-7, with D tentatively TRBD2 (6 bases). Trimming stripped 0 bases from V and 3 bases from J, with 9 bases between. The germline CDR1 and CDR2 sequences are PRHDT and FYEKMQ (reference sequence). The CDR3 runs 14 residues. CDR3 region: CASSLGHSGYEQYF. The CDR3, as DNA: TGTGCCAGCAGCTTAGGTCATAGCGGCTACGAGCAGTACTTC.

In the case of this clone: In the same sample, other DNA sequences code for this CDR3. The gene calls are TRBV6-5 and TRBJ1-1; D possibly corresponds to TRBD1 (5 bases). Looked up from germline, CDR1 is MNHEY and CDR2 is SVGAGI. The germline V and J ends were trimmed by 6 bases and 5 bases, with 10 bases remaining between them. The length of the CDR3 is 12 residues. CDR3 nucleotide sequence: TGTGCCAGCAGCCCTCAGGGAACTGAAGCTTTCTTT. Amino acid sequence: CASSPQGTEAFF.

This chain uses TRBV9 with TRBJ2-7; no clear D. CDR1 and CDR2 from the germline V gene are SGDLS and YYNGEE. The CDR3 is made up of 13 amino acids. V was cut by 0 bases and J by 4 bases, with 8 bases left in between. The CDR3, as DNA: TGTGCCAGCAGCGTAGTCCCTGGTTACGAGCAGTACTTC. Protein sequence: CASSVVPGYEQYF.

The chain couples TRBV9 to TRBJ1-1; D uncertain. The CDR3 sequence is 13 residues long. Trimming removed 7 bases at V and 3 bases at J, with 13 bases between. The germline CDR1 and CDR2 sequences are SGDLS and YYNGEE. CDR3 nucleotide sequence: TGTGCCAGCTCTCTTGGACTAGACACTGAAGCTTTCTTT. Amino acid sequence: CASSLGLDTEAFF. Drawing the rest from reference TRBV9 and TRBJ1-1, the complete variable domain is DSGVTQTPKHLITATGQRVTLRCSPRSGDLSVYWYQQSLDQGLQFLIQYYNGEERAKGNILERFSAQQFPDLHSELNLSSLELGDSALYFCASSLGLDTEAFFGQGTRLTVV.

The table lists this clone with a count of one. The rearrangement uses TRBV2 and TRBJ2-5; TRBD1 aligns across 7 bases. Germline CDR1 and CDR2: SNHLY and FYNNEI. The CDR3 runs 12 residues. The V and J ends lost 5 bases and 5 bases, in that order; junction bases with no gene match: 2. CDR3 nucleotide sequence: TGTGCCAGCAGTCCGGACAGGGAGACCCAGTACTTC. Protein: CASSPDRETQYF.

This clone was recorded only once. The chain joins TRBV20-1 to TRBJ2-1; D remains ambiguous. This CDR3 is 11 amino acids long. The germline V gene encodes CDR1 DFQATT and CDR2 SNEGSKA (reference sequence). V gave up 5 bases and J gave up 3 bases, with 5 bases separating them. Here the CDR3 DNA reads TGCAGTGCTTTATTCTACAATGAGCAGTTCTTC. It yields the protein CSALFYNEQFF.

The chain recombines TRBV28 with TRBJ1-1; no definite D call. V lost 4 bases, J lost 1 base, and 19 bases lay in between. The germline V gene has CDR1 MDHEN and CDR2 SYDVKM. CDR3 length: 17 residues. The CDR3 DNA follows: TGTGCCAGCAGTTCATACCCCCCCCCGGGAGGGAACACTGAAGCTTTCTTT. Protein sequence: CASSSYPPPGGNTEAFF.

The V call is TRBV4-1, the J call TRBJ2-1; the D gene is possibly TRBD1 (6 bases). CDR1 and CDR2 from the germline V gene are MGHRA and YSYEKL. Deletions cut 0 bases from V and 7 bases from J, with 16 bases between. CDR3 size: 16 residues. The CDR3 region is CASSQDPTGSVNEQFF. CDR3 DNA: TGCGCCAGCAGCCAAGATCCGACAGGCAGTGTGAATGAGCAGTTCTTC.

This chain joins TRBV6-1 and TRBJ2-1; D not certain. V lost 3 bases and J 5 bases, leaving 14 bases between the germline ends. This CDR3 is built from 15 residues. Germline CDR1 and CDR2: MNHNS and SASEGT. CDR3 loop: CASSDSARIDNEQFF. CDR3 bases: TGTGCCAGCAGTGATTCGGCTCGGATTGACAATGAGCAGTTCTTC.

The chain links TRBV5-6 to TRBJ2-1; D could derive from TRBD1 or TRBD2 (5 bases each). V lost 0 bases, J lost 7 bases, and 11 bases lay in between. The germline CDR1 and CDR2 sequences are SGHDT and YYEEEE. This CDR3 is built from 14 residues. This chain's CDR3 is CASSLVVRENEQFF. The DNA of the CDR3 is TGTGCCAGCAGCTTGGTTGTCAGGGAGAATGAGCAGTTCTTC.

The V gene is TRBV2, the J gene TRBJ1-5; tentatively, D is TRBD1 (6 bases). The V gene lost 8 bases and the J gene lost 3 bases, with 17 bases spanning the gap. Germline V gene sequence: CDR1 SNHLY, CDR2 FYNNEI. The CDR3 length is 15 residues. In DNA, the CDR3 is TGTGCCAGCGCACTGGGGACAACCCACAATCAGCCCCAGCATTTT. It encodes CASALGTTHNQPQHF. Using reference TRBV2 and TRBJ1-5 for the parts outside the CDR3, the full variable domain is EPEVTQTPSHQVTQMGQEVILRCVPISNHLYFYWYRQILGQKVEFLVSFYNNEISEKSEIFDDQFSVERPDGSNFTLKIRSTKLEDSAMYFCASALGTTHNQPQHFGDGTRLSIL.

This sequence joins TRBV27 and TRBJ2-7; D may correspond to TRBD1 or TRBD2 (5 bases each). Looked up from germline, CDR1 is MNHEY and CDR2 is SMNVEV (reference sequence). V lost 2 bases and J lost 6, with 17 bases in between. The CDR3 has 15 residues. CDR3 bases: TGTGCCAGCAGTTTAAAAAGGCAGGGAGCCTCCGAGCAGTACTTC. Translation gives CASSLKRQGASEQYF.

The J gene is TRBJ2-1, the V gene TRBV5-4; perhaps D is TRBD1 or TRBD2 (6 bases each). CDR3 size: 14 residues. From germline, CDR1 is SGHNT and CDR2 YYREEE (reference sequence). Trimming cost V 2 bases and J 5 bases, with 11 bases left between them. The DNA for the CDR3 is TGTGCCAGCAGCTTCTGGGGGGCTAACAATGAGCAGTTCTTC. It yields the protein CASSFWGANNEQFF.

This clone appeared once. The rearrangement joins TRBV27 to TRBJ1-4; D perhaps matches TRBD1 (6 bases). Germline-derived CDR1 and CDR2 are MNHEY and SMNVEV (reference sequence). V was shortened by 2 bases and J by 4 bases, with 8 bases between the two germline ends. The CDR3 consists of 14 residues. As DNA, the CDR3 is TGTGCCAGCAGTTTAAGGGGGAGTAATGAAAAACTGTTTTTT. Translated, it gives CASSLRGSNEKLFF.

V is TRBV27 and J is TRBJ2-3; D perhaps matches TRBD2 (7 bases). V lost 6 bases and J lost 2, with 18 bases in between. The CDR3 totals 16 residues. Germline V gene sequence: CDR1 MNHEY, CDR2 SMNVEV (reference sequence). The CDR3 region has the DNA TGTGCCAGCAGCATCTCGCGGGGGCGTGACACAGATACGCAGTATTTT. Translated: CASSISRGRDTDTQYF.

Concerning this clone: One junction end does not reproduce the germline sequence, and a read error may be involved. The chain employs TRBV5-1 and TRBJ1-2; TRBD1 matches 7 bases. CDR3 length: 13 amino acids. CDR1 SGHRS and CDR2 YFSETQ come from the germline V gene. Here the CDR3 DNA reads TGTGCCAGCACCTCAACAGGGGTTCATGGCTACACCTTC. This translates into CASTSTGVHGYTF. Drawing the rest from reference TRBV5-1 and TRBJ1-2, the complete variable domain is KAGVTQTPRYLIKTRGQQVTLSCSPISGHRSVSWYQQTPGQGLQFLFEYFSETQRNKGNFPGRFSGRQFSNSRSEMNVSTLELGDSALYLCASTSTGVHGYTFGSGTRLTVV.

The gene calls are TRBV27 and TRBJ1-1, with 8 bases aligning to TRBD1. The CDR3 runs 16 residues. Trimming at V came to 5 bases and at J to 0 bases, leaving 8 bases not matched to a gene. Germline V gene sequence: CDR1 MNHEY, CDR2 SMNVEV (reference sequence). The CDR3 loop reads CASSPRTGRVNTEAFF. CDR3 bases: TGTGCCAGCAGTCCCCGGACAGGGCGAGTGAACACTGAAGCTTTCTTT.

The rearrangement links TRBV6-5 to TRBJ1-3, with D uncertain. Trimming shortened V by 7 bases and J by 1 base, and 8 bases separated the two germline ends. In germline, CDR1 is MNHEY, CDR2 SVGAGI. The CDR3 has 13 amino acids. This chain's CDR3 is CASTELSGNTIYF. CDR3 DNA sequence: TGTGCCAGCACTGAACTTTCTGGAAACACCATATATTTT.

Concerning this clone itself: Germline and junction disagree at one end, which may indicate a read error. The chain links TRBV7-7 to TRBJ2-5; 7 bases match TRBD1. This CDR3 contains 15 residues. Germline V CDR1 and CDR2: SSHAT, FNYEAQ (reference sequence). The CDR3 DNA is TGTGCTAGCAGCTTAGCGTCACAGGGGAAAGAGACCCAGTACTTC. It codes for CASSLASQGKETQYF.

The gene calls are TRBV4-3 and TRBJ1-3; D is possibly TRBD1 (5 bases). CDR1 is LGHNA and CDR2 is YSLEER in the germline V gene. V shed 0 bases and J shed 4 bases, with 19 bases lying between them. The CDR3 has 18 amino acids. CDR3 loop: CASSQDLGTSALGNTIYF. CDR3 nucleotides: TGCGCCAGCAGCCAAGATTTAGGGACCTCGGCGCTCGGAAACACCATATATTTT.

The V gene is TRBV29-1, the J gene TRBJ2-7; a weak D match, TRBD1 (5 bases). Germline V CDR1 and CDR2: SQVTM, ANQGSEA. The V end lost 0 bases, the J end lost 2 bases, and 8 bases lay between the germline ends. This CDR3 spans 13 amino acids. The CDR3 loop is CSVEDQGTYEQYF. The CDR3 nucleotides are TGCAGCGTTGAAGATCAGGGCACCTACGAGCAGTACTTC.